The sample holds one count of the clone carrying this TCR beta chain. Its specificity is unknown. RNA, once extracted, was reverse transcribed into cDNA for use as the sequencing template. Assay: immunoSEQ multiplex PCR; the TCRdb copy retains only in-frame clones and omits some. Of 150,000 to 200,000 clones in the sample, about 70% were seen once. This entry belongs to a study of CD8+ T cells in alopecia areata. This CDR3 spans 14 amino acids. CDR1 is SGHAT and CDR2 is FQNNGV in the germline V gene. Trimming shortened V by 1 base and J by 2 bases, and 8 bases separated the two germline ends. Lesional scalp tissue (obtained by punch biopsy) and peripheral blood were collected from alopecia areata patients. The study's findings and limits: Higher clonality was seen in lesional scalp than in normal scalp, especially in alopecia totalis/universalis. Normal skin contains resident alphabeta T cells, and these are also sequenced in scalp samples.

V usage is TRBV11-2 and J usage is TRBJ2-5; the D is unclear. The starting material was CD8+ T cells sorted from blood, obtained at week 0. The receptor's source is a human donor with alopecia areata. The CDR3 protein is CASSLGGRQETQYF. In DNA form, the CDR3 reads TGTGCCAGCAGCTTAGGAGGCAGGCAAGAGACCCAGTACTTC. Full variable domain (rest looked up from reference TRBV11-2 and TRBJ2-5): EAGVAQSPRYKIIEKRQSVAFWCNPISGHATLYWYQQILGQGPKLLIQFQNNGVVDDSQLPKDRFSAERLKGVDSTLKIQPAKLEDSAVYLCASSLGGRQETQYFGPGTRLLVL.